This is a list of T cell receptor beta chains from one sample in a study of Tregs in tolerant kidney transplant recipients. TCRdb keeps only in-frame clones here, not all; method: immunoSEQ multiplex PCR. The sample holds roughly 70,000 clones; around 84% are singletons and the top ten take about 4.6%. The specimen sequenced was CD4+ T cells from blood. These receptors were taken from a human donor in good health. The CDR3 runs from the conserved cysteine through the conserved F or W. D genes are given only for firm matches. Size tells how often a clone was seen (once, few, many) or the class of an expanded clone, and some rows leave it out.

j_call v_call cdr3_length d_call clone_size cdr3_aa cdr3_nt
TRBJ2-2 TRBV5-4 16 NA NA CASSDGTDRNTGELFF TGTGCCAGCAGCGACGGGACGGATCGAAACACCGGGGAGCTGTTTTTT
TRBJ2-7 TRBV9 13 NA NA CASSAPDAYEQYF TGTGCCAGCAGCGCGCCGGACGCCTACGAGCAGTACTTC
TRBJ1-2 TRBV7-3 13 NA NA CASSSGAGDGYTF TGTGCCAGCAGCTCCGGGGCGGGGGATGGCTACACCTTC
TRBJ2-1 TRBV11-3 15 NA NA CASSAGLEIGSEQFF TGTGCCAGCAGCGCGGGACTGGAGATTGGGAGTGAGCAGTTCTTC
TRBJ1-3 TRBV5-1 14 NA NA CASRDGLGGNTIYF TGCGCCAGCAGGGACGGCTTGGGGGGAAACACCATATATTTT
TRBJ2-5 TRBV7-2 13 NA NA CASSPDSVRTQYF TGTGCCAGCAGCCCCGACAGCGTCAGGACCCAGTACTTC
TRBJ1-1 TRBV6-5 14 NA NA CASSYVIGVTEAFF TGTGCCAGCAGTTACGTAATAGGGGTCACTGAAGCTTTCTTT
TRBJ1-2 TRBV6-6 15 TRBD1 NA CASSTQGRPNYGYTF TGTGCCAGCAGTACACAGGGGCGGCCTAACTATGGCTACACCTTC
TRBJ2-7 TRBV2 14 TRBD2 NA CASMRAGGPYEQYF TGTGCCAGCATGAGAGCGGGAGGGCCTTACGAGCAGTACTTC
TRBJ2-7 TRBV2 17 TRBD2 NA CASSGGVGTSGSAEQYF TGTGCCAGCAGTGGGGGAGTGGGAACTAGCGGGAGCGCCGAGCAGTACTTC
TRBJ2-5 TRBV5-1 16 TRBD2 NA CASSLGGSGIQETQYF TGCGCCAGCAGCTTGGGAGGTAGCGGGATCCAAGAGACCCAGTACTTC
TRBJ2-2 TRBV19 15 NA NA CASKLGRWDTGELFF TGTGCCAGTAAGTTAGGAAGGTGGGACACCGGGGAGCTGTTTTTT
TRBJ2-7 TRBV5-1 14 TRBD1 NA CASSPRTGEGEQYF TGCGCCAGCAGCCCCAGGACAGGGGAAGGAGAGCAGTACTTC
TRBJ2-2 TRBV30 11 NA NA CASLLPGELFF TGTGCCTCCCTTCTCCCCGGGGAGCTGTTTTTT
TRBJ2-1 TRBV27 15 TRBD2 NA CASRPEVAGEVEQFF TGTGCCAGCAGGCCCGAAGTAGCGGGAGAGGTTGAGCAGTTCTTC
TRBJ2-5 TRBV5-6 15 NA NA CASSRDLWGQETQYF TGTGCCAGCAGCCGGGATCTCTGGGGACAAGAGACCCAGTACTTC
TRBJ1-2 TRBV7-3 13 NA NA CASSPGGIYGYTF TGTGCCAGCAGCCCGGGGGGCATCTATGGCTACACCTTC
TRBJ1-5 TRBV6-1 15 NA NA CASSEAWAGNQPQHF TGTGCCAGCAGTGAAGCGTGGGCAGGCAATCAGCCCCAGCATTTT
TRBJ2-1 TRBV9 15 TRBD2 NA CASSSGGSSYNEQFF TGTGCCAGCAGCAGCGGGGGGAGCTCCTACAATGAGCAGTTCTTC
TRBJ1-4 TRBV7-2 16 NA NA CASSLAGHFGGEKLFF TGTGCCAGCAGCTTAGCCGGACACTTCGGCGGGGAAAAACTGTTTTTT
TRBJ2-5 TRBV27 15 NA NA CASSLVTPRGETQYF TGTGCCAGCAGTTTGGTTACTCCACGGGGAGAGACCCAGTACTTC
TRBJ1-6 TRBV6-5 14 NA NA CASKDWAANSPLHF TGTGCCAGCAAAGATTGGGCTGCGAATTCACCCCTCCACTTT
TRBJ1-2 TRBV10-3 15 NA NA CAITPEGVIGHGYTF TGTGCCATCACCCCGGAGGGGGTGATCGGGCATGGCTACACCTTC
TRBJ2-1 TRBV6-5 15 TRBD2 NA CASTRAGVSYNEQFF TGTGCCAGCACTCGAGCGGGGGTATCCTACAATGAGCAGTTCTTC
TRBJ1-5 TRBV18 14 NA NA CASSRDGSNQPQHF TGTGCCAGCTCACGAGATGGAAGCAATCAGCCCCAGCATTTT
TRBJ2-5 TRBV4-2 17 TRBD1 NA CASSPGVVGQGEETQYF TGTGCCAGCAGCCCTGGGGTAGTGGGACAGGGGGAAGAGACCCAGTACTTC
TRBJ2-7 TRBV28 15 NA few CASSTLWDAAYEQYF TGTGCCAGCAGTACTCTTTGGGACGCCGCCTACGAGCAGTACTTC
TRBJ2-7 TRBV7-2 13 NA NA CASSFYGSYEQYF TGTGCCAGCAGCTTTTACGGTTCCTACGAGCAGTACTTC
TRBJ2-7 TRBV10-1 17 TRBD2 NA CAMAGERASGPSYEQYF TGCGCCATGGCGGGTGAGCGAGCTAGCGGCCCCTCCTACGAGCAGTACTTC
TRBJ2-7 TRBV11-2 15 NA NA CASSLYSDSSYEQYF TGTGCCAGCAGCTTATATTCGGATAGCTCCTACGAGCAGTACTTC
TRBJ1-2 TRBV6-6 14 NA NA CASSREGSVYGYTF TGTGCCAGCAGCCGAGAGGGATCTGTCTATGGCTACACCTTC
TRBJ2-3 TRBV7-2 14 NA NA CASSLGNSVDTQYF TGTGCCAGCAGCTTAGGGAACTCCGTAGATACGCAGTATTTT
TRBJ2-7 TRBV12-2 19 NA NA CASRPTALTRQGISYEQYF TGTGCAAGTCGCCCCACAGCCCTGACACGACAGGGGATTTCCTACGAGCAGTACTTC